These 27 T cell receptor beta chains were sequenced from one sample in a study of blood T cell repertoires in COVID-19. Measured with immunoSEQ multiplex PCR; TCRdb has only the in-frame clones, and not every one. The sample includes approximately 270,000 clones, roughly 87% of them seen just once. The source material was peripheral blood. All receptors derive from a man aged 18 to 30 with active or convalescent COVID-19.

The chain combines TRBV28 with TRBJ2-7; the match to TRBD1 covers 7 bases. Germline V gene sequence: CDR1 MDHEN, CDR2 SYDVKM. This CDR3 spans 14 amino acids. V lost 5 bases to trimming and J lost 6 bases; unmatched junction nucleotides: 10. CDR3 coding DNA: TGTGCCAGCAGTATCCGACAGGGCGGTTCCGAGCAGTACTTC. It encodes CASSIRQGGSEQYF.

The J gene is TRBJ2-3, the V gene TRBV6-1; 11 bases line up with TRBD2. This CDR3 contains 16 residues. Germline CDR1 MNHNS, CDR2 SASEGT. Unmatched junction bases numbered 4, after V lost 4 bases and J lost 1 base. CDR3 loop: CASSATSGGRTDTQYF. Here the CDR3 DNA reads TGTGCCAGCAGTGCAACTAGCGGGGGCCGCACAGATACGCAGTATTTT.

The chain recombines TRBV7-7 with TRBJ2-7; 10 nucleotides align to TRBD2. The CDR3 loop spans 16 amino acids. The germline gives CDR1 SSHAT, CDR2 FNYEAQ (reference sequence). The CDR3 nucleotides read TGTGCTAGCGCCGGGCTAGCGGGAGCCGTAATCTACGAGCAGTACTTC. It encodes CASAGLAGAVIYEQYF.

CDR3 loop: CATSSQQGPGYTF. The CDR3 bases are TGTGCCACCAGCAGTCAACAGGGGCCTGGCTACACCTTC. The chain carries TRBV15 and TRBJ1-2; the match to TRBD1 covers 7 bases. Germline CDR1 LNHNV, CDR2 YYDKDF (reference sequence). CDR3 length: 13 residues. Germline trimming cut 3 bases from V and 7 bases from J; bases unmatched to any gene: 5.

The rearrangement uses TRBV9 and TRBJ1-2, with 7 bases that match TRBD1. Germline-derived CDR1 and CDR2 are SGDLS and YYNGEE. The CDR3 spans 15 residues. V was pared by 3 bases and J by 5 bases, with 10 bases of the junction left unmatched. The CDR3 sequence: CASSGGTAIEYGYTF. The CDR3 DNA reads as TGTGCCAGCAGCGGAGGGACAGCTATCGAATATGGCTACACCTTC.

The rearrangement joins TRBV6-5 to TRBJ1-4; D gene uncertain. The CDR3 covers 14 residues. With 6 bases removed from V and 8 bases from J, the gap between germline ends came to 16 bases. CDR1 is MNHEY and CDR2 is SVGAGI in the germline V gene. CDR3 DNA sequence: TGTGCCAGCAGGCGTGGGAGAATGGAAGAAAAACTGTTTTTT. Translated: CASRRGRMEEKLFF.

The chain carries TRBV5-5 and TRBJ1-2; D is ambiguous. Trimming stripped 0 bases from V and 0 bases from J, with 9 bases between. Germline V gene lookup returns CDR1 SGHKS and CDR2 YYEKEE (reference sequence). CDR3 length: 15 residues. DNA of the CDR3: TGTGCCAGCAGCTTGGTACACCCAGCTAACTATGGCTACACCTTC. Translation gives CASSLVHPANYGYTF.

The gene calls are TRBV5-1 and TRBJ1-3; D is unclear. Per the germline V gene, CDR1 is SGHRS and CDR2 is YFSETQ. The CDR3 runs 16 residues. V lost 2 bases and J 0 bases, leaving 12 bases between the germline ends. CDR3 in amino acids: CASSLRETSSGNTIYF. CDR3 DNA sequence: TGCGCCAGCAGCTTAAGGGAGACGAGCTCTGGAAACACCATATATTTT. The full variable domain, completed using reference TRBV5-1 and TRBJ1-3, is KAGVTQTPRYLIKTRGQQVTLSCSPISGHRSVSWYQQTPGQGLQFLFEYFSETQRNKGNFPGRFSGRQFSNSRSEMNVSTLELGDSALYLCASSLRETSSGNTIYFGEGSWLTVV.

For the CDR3, the DNA is TGTGCCAGCAGCTTAGTATCCAGGGTGGGATCACCCCTCCACTTT. It specifies CASSLVSRVGSPLHF. The chain has TRBV7-2 and TRBJ1-6, with D perhaps TRBD1 (5 bases). V lost 1 base and J 10 bases, leaving 14 bases between the germline ends. The CDR3 covers 15 residues. The germline V gene has CDR1 SGHTA and CDR2 FQGNSA.

This chain's CDR3 is CASSRTSGRVGQFF. Here the CDR3 DNA reads TGTGCCAGCAGTCGGACTAGCGGGAGAGTTGGGCAGTTCTTC. The chain recombines TRBV27 with TRBJ2-1, with 13 positions matching TRBD2. CDR3 length: 14 amino acids. V lost 5 bases and J lost 12; bases outside the gene matches: 7. From germline, CDR1 is MNHEY and CDR2 SMNVEV (reference sequence).

J is TRBJ2-2 and V is TRBV18; D ambiguous. CDR3 length equals 14 residues. Germline loops: CDR1 KGHSH, CDR2 LQKENI. Trimming cost V 4 bases and J 4 bases, with 10 bases left between them. DNA of the CDR3: TGTGCCAGCTCACAACGGTCAAGCACCGGGGAGCTGTTTTTT. Protein product: CASSQRSSTGELFF.

The rearrangement uses TRBV9 and TRBJ1-3; 7 bases are shared with TRBD1. From germline, CDR1 is SGDLS and CDR2 YYNGEE. The CDR3 covers 15 residues. V was clipped by 0 bases and J by 3 bases; unmatched bases: 3. Written as DNA, the CDR3 is TGTGCCAGCAGCGTAGCAGGGGGTCTTGGAAACACCATATATTTT. Protein sequence: CASSVAGGLGNTIYF.

This clone was counted once. This chain connects TRBV5-1 to TRBJ2-1; D is possibly TRBD2 (5 bases). This CDR3 region has 17 residues. Trimming took off 1 base at V and 6 bases at J, with 20 bases between the two ends. The V gene's germline CDR1 is SGHRS and CDR2 YFSETQ. The CDR3 protein is CASSLIVGGMGSNEQFF. Here the CDR3 DNA reads TGCGCCAGCAGCTTGATCGTCGGCGGTATGGGGAGCAATGAGCAGTTCTTC.

Only one count was recorded for this clone. The genes are TRBV4-3 and TRBJ1-1; D not resolved. There are 16 residues in the CDR3. Germline loops: CDR1 LGHNA, CDR2 YSLEER. With 0 bases removed from V and 4 bases from J, the gap between germline ends came to 15 bases. The CDR3, as DNA: TGCGCCAGCAGCCAAGAAAAATTCGGGTATGTCACTGAAGCTTTCTTT. It specifies CASSQEKFGYVTEAFF.

The V and J genes are TRBV11-2 and TRBJ2-7, with D perhaps TRBD2 (6 bases). The CDR3 length is 15 residues. In germline, CDR1 is SGHAT, CDR2 FQNNGV. V was shortened by 7 bases and J by 0 bases, with 16 bases between the two germline ends. The CDR3 region is CASTSLGSGSYEQYF. CDR3 DNA sequence: TGTGCCAGCACCTCGTTAGGTAGCGGCTCCTACGAGCAGTACTTC.

The rearrangement joins TRBV6-2 or TRBV6-3 to TRBJ1-4; TRBD1 matches 9 bases. Germline assignment: CDR1 MNHEY and CDR2 SVGEGT. Unmatched junction bases numbered 9, after V lost 6 bases and J lost 7 bases. CDR3 length: 15 amino acids. The CDR3 sequence is CASSPQQGASEKLFF. CDR3 bases: TGTGCCAGCAGCCCTCAACAGGGGGCGTCTGAAAAACTGTTTTTT.

V gene TRBV7-2 combines with J gene TRBJ2-3; D unresolved. Between the trimmed V and J ends, which lost 1 base and 6 bases, there was a span of 8 bases. This CDR3 contains 13 residues. Germline loops: CDR1 SGHTA, CDR2 FQGNSA. CDR3 DNA: TGTGCCAGCAGCTTAGTCTTACTGGATACGCAGTATTTT. Amino acids: CASSLVLLDTQYF.

The chain employs TRBV5-8 and TRBJ1-1, with a tentative D call TRBD1 (6 bases). Per germline, CDR1 SGHTS and CDR2 YDEGEE. This CDR3 has 16 residues. Trimming took off 4 bases at V and 0 bases at J, with 16 bases between the two ends. The CDR3 here is CASSPERDTMNTEAFF. DNA for the CDR3: TGTGCCAGCAGCCCGGAGCGGGACACTATGAACACTGAAGCTTTCTTT.

The genes are TRBV4-2 and TRBJ2-5; 7 bases map to TRBD1. The length of the CDR3 is 15 residues. V shed 4 bases, J shed 3 bases, and the junction held 8 bases outside the gene matches. Germline V gene sequence: CDR1 LGHNA, CDR2 YNFKEQ. This CDR3 reads CASSPILGQKETQYF. CDR3 DNA: TGTGCCAGCAGCCCAATCCTGGGACAGAAAGAGACCCAGTACTTC.

The chain is built from TRBV6-2 or TRBV6-3 and TRBJ1-1; the D gene is possibly TRBD1 (6 bases). This CDR3 is 17 amino acids long. From germline, CDR1 is MNHEY and CDR2 SVGEGT. Trimming removed 2 bases at V and 0 bases at J, with 16 bases between. This CDR3 reads CASSYLPRQAMNTEAFF. In nucleotides, the CDR3 is TGTGCCAGCAGTTACCTTCCCAGACAGGCCATGAACACTGAAGCTTTCTTT.

Only a few counts were recorded for this clone. The chain combines TRBV27 with TRBJ1-5; 11 nucleotides align to TRBD1. The CDR3 is 16 residues long. The germline CDR1 and CDR2 sequences are MNHEY and SMNVEV (reference sequence). V lost 4 bases to trimming and J lost 6 bases; unmatched junction nucleotides: 8. CDR3 nucleotides: TGTGCCAGCAGTTGGGGGACAGGGGGGAAGGGTCAGCCCCAGCATTTT. The encoded protein is CASSWGTGGKGQPQHF.

J is TRBJ2-1 and V is TRBV19; 9 bases align to TRBD2. This CDR3 is 15 amino acids long. V shed 5 bases, J shed 10 bases, and the junction held 12 bases outside the gene matches. The germline gives CDR1 LNHDA, CDR2 SQIVND (reference sequence). CDR3 nucleotides: TGTGCCAGTAGTCCCGGGACTAGCAATTCATACGAGCAGTTCTTC. As protein: CASSPGTSNSYEQFF. Filled out from reference TRBV19 and TRBJ2-1, the complete variable domain reads DGGITQSPKYLFRKEGQNVTLSCEQNLNHDAMYWYRQDPGQGLRLIYYSQIVNDFQKGDIAEGYSVSREKKESFPLTVTSAQKNPTAFYLCASSPGTSNSYEQFFGPGTRLTVL.

The chain carries TRBV2 and TRBJ1-1, with TRBD1 as a possible D gene (6 bases). V dropped 6 bases and J dropped 1 base, with 9 bases sitting between them. The CDR3 sequence is 13 residues long. From germline, CDR1 is SNHLY and CDR2 FYNNEI. The CDR3, as DNA: TGTGCCAGCAGGGACAGACAGAACACTGAAGCTTTCTTT. Protein: CASRDRQNTEAFF.

V usage is TRBV9 and J usage is TRBJ2-1; 7 nucleotides line up with TRBD2. This CDR3 has 14 residues. Germline V gives CDR1 SGDLS, CDR2 YYNGEE. Trimming removed 4 bases from V and 7 bases from J; junction bases left unmatched: 8. For the CDR3, the DNA is TGTGCCAGCAGCTCCCTCTGGGAGGGTAATGAGCAGTTCTTC. Translated, it gives CASSSLWEGNEQFF.

The chain has TRBV25-1 and TRBJ1-1, with D perhaps matching TRBD1 (6 bases). The ends were cut back, 3 bases at V and 6 bases at J, with 17 bases in the middle. CDR1 is MGHDK, CDR2 SYGVNS, per germline. The CDR3 has 15 amino acids. CDR3 loop: CASSDRTGFIAEAFF. CDR3 DNA sequence: TGTGCCAGCAGTGATCGCACAGGGTTTATAGCTGAAGCTTTCTTT.

J is TRBJ1-2 and V is TRBV5-1; 8 bases line up with TRBD1. The germline V gene has CDR1 SGHRS and CDR2 YFSETQ. CDR3 size: 14 residues. With 2 bases clipped from V and 4 bases from J, the junction kept 4 bases outside the gene matches. The CDR3: CASSFGQGPYGYTF. The CDR3 DNA reads TGCGCCAGCAGCTTCGGACAGGGTCCCTATGGCTACACCTTC.

The V and J genes are TRBV5-1 and TRBJ2-1, with 10 bases that match TRBD1. J lost 1 base, V lost 2 bases, and 12 bases had no gene match. Germline CDR1 reads SGHRS; CDR2 reads YFSETQ. This CDR3 region has 19 residues. The DNA of the CDR3 is TGCGCCAGCAGCTTAAGTGGGACAGGGGCGCGTCGGTCCTACAATGAGCAGTTCTTC. Its protein product is CASSLSGTGARRSYNEQFF. The whole variable domain, filled in from reference TRBV5-1 and TRBJ2-1, reads KAGVTQTPRYLIKTRGQQVTLSCSPISGHRSVSWYQQTPGQGLQFLFEYFSETQRNKGNFPGRFSGRQFSNSRSEMNVSTLELGDSALYLCASSLSGTGARRSYNEQFFGPGTRLTVL.